The T cell receptor beta chain under discussion was sequenced for a study of blood T cell repertoires in COVID-19. Clones were sequenced by immunoSEQ multiplex PCR, and TCRdb holds only the in-frame ones, with some missing. This table has approximately 240,000 clones, about 80% appearing once. The germline V gene encodes CDR1 SNHLY and CDR2 FYNNEI. The CDR3 has 15 residues. The ends lost 6 bases at V and 7 bases at J; junction bases unmatched: 8. Sequencing was done on a sample of peripheral blood. This chain links TRBV2 with TRBJ2-1, with 11 bases matching TRBD2. The sequence was obtained from a woman in her twenties or thirties who had recovered from COVID-19. CDR3 in DNA: TGTGCCAGCAGGGAGACTAGCGGGAAGGCGAATGAGCAGTTCTTC. It is translated as CASRETSGKANEQFF. The variable domain in full, with the rest retrieved from reference TRBV2 and TRBJ2-1, is EPEVTQTPSHQVTQMGQEVILRCVPISNHLYFYWYRQILGQKVEFLVSFYNNEISEKSEIFDDQFSVERPDGSNFTLKIRSTKLEDSAMYFCASRETSGKANEQFFGPGTRLTVL.